Shown below are 31 T cell receptor beta chains from a single sample sequenced in a study of CD8 T cells in ankylosing spondylitis. TCRdb analysed the 5' RACE reads with MiXCR anew, one entry per CDR3 protein. Of 250,000 to 350,000 distinct CDR3 sequences detected, 20% to 25% appear once; the ten largest clones hold around 3.2%. The sequenced material came from blood, either unsorted or a sorted T cell fraction (not recorded which). Source of these receptors: a female donor with ankylosing spondylitis or in good health (not recorded which).

The chain joins TRBV7-2 to TRBJ2-5; TRBD2 agrees at 9 bases. V dropped 4 bases and J dropped 5; count of bases not matched to a gene: 11. The germline V gene has CDR1 SGHTA and CDR2 FQGNSA. This CDR3 is 16 amino acids long. CDR3 coding DNA: TGTGCCAGCAGCTCCACGACCGGCGGGAGGGGTGAGACCCAGTACTTC. This codes for CASSSTTGGRGETQYF.

This clonotype was detected only a few times. The V and J genes are TRBV15 and TRBJ2-4; a weak D match, TRBD2 (5 bases). The CDR3 runs 15 residues. CDR1 is LNHNV, CDR2 YYDKDF, per germline (reference sequence). The V and J ends lost 0 bases and 6 bases respectively, with 12 bases between them. CDR3 nucleotide sequence: TGTGCCACCAGCAGAGACGGCATCGGGGTAAACATTCAGTACTTC. As protein: CATSRDGIGVNIQYF.

The chain's CDR3 is CASSPGTTKNIQYF. For the CDR3, the DNA is TGTGCCAGCAGCCCCGGGACTACAAAAAACATTCAGTACTTC. The rearrangement uses TRBV12-3 or TRBV12-4 and TRBJ2-4, with TRBD2 matching over 7 bases. V was clipped by 6 bases and J by 4 bases; unmatched bases: 6. The CDR3 has 14 amino acids.

The sample holds a few counts of this clonotype. At one end, the junction sequence differs from germline, possibly due to a read error. The rearrangement joins TRBV28 to TRBJ1-3, with D hard to call. This CDR3 is 14 amino acids long. The germline CDR1 and CDR2 sequences are MDHEN and SYDVKM. The CDR3 region has the DNA TGTGCCAGCAGTTTCCTTAGAGGACGCACTATCCCAGTTTGG. Its protein product is CASSFLRGRTIPVW.

This clonotype was found a few times. J is TRBJ2-3 and V is TRBV7-2, with D possibly matching TRBD2 (5 bases). The CDR3 has 15 residues. Germline assignment: CDR1 SGHTA and CDR2 FQGNSA. V was trimmed by 3 bases and J by 3 bases, leaving 13 bases between them. The CDR3 DNA sequence: TGTGCCAGCAGCTTGGTAGCGTCCGAAACAGATACGCAGTATTTT. It encodes CASSLVASETDTQYF.

This clonotype was observed a few times. The gene calls are TRBV12-3 or TRBV12-4 and TRBJ1-2; 7 positions agree with TRBD1. The V gene end was trimmed by 6 bases and the J gene end by 2 bases; junction bases not matched to a gene: 6. This CDR3 spans 14 amino acids. CDR3: CASSPGQKNYGYTF. The DNA of the CDR3 is TGTGCCAGCAGCCCGGGACAGAAGAACTATGGCTACACCTTC.

This clonotype has a handful of counts. V usage is TRBV18 and J usage is TRBJ2-5; D gene unclear. The CDR3 runs to 13 residues. Germline CDR1 and CDR2: KGHSH and LQKENI. Deletions cut 0 bases from V and 4 bases from J, with 6 bases between. The CDR3 DNA is TGTGCCAGCTCACCACCCCAGCGAGAGACCCAGTACTTC. It translates to CASSPPQRETQYF.

The V and J genes are TRBV7-9 and TRBJ2-2; 7 bases line up with TRBD1. The V gene end was trimmed by 6 bases and the J gene end by 7 bases; junction bases not matched to a gene: 8. CDR3 length equals 14 residues. Germline CDR1 SEHNR, CDR2 FQNEAQ (reference sequence). The CDR3 here is CASRSTGDGGELFF. The CDR3 DNA is TGTGCCAGCAGATCTACAGGGGACGGCGGGGAGCTGTTTTTT.

In this sample, this clonotype turned up a few times. The chain recombines TRBV13 with TRBJ2-4; 7 positions agree with TRBD2. The CDR3 has 14 amino acids. Germline loops: CDR1 PRHDT, CDR2 FYEKMQ (reference sequence). J lost 6 bases, V lost 5 bases, and 7 bases had no gene match. CDR3 bases: TGTGCCAGCAGCCTCCGGACTAGTGTAAACATTCAGTACTTC. It specifies CASSLRTSVNIQYF. Looking up the rest from reference TRBV13 and TRBJ2-4 gives the full variable domain: AAGVIQSPRHLIKEKRETATLKCYPIPRHDTVYWYQQGPGQDPQFLISFYEKMQSDKGSIPDRFSAQQFSDYHSELNMSSLELGDSALYFCASSLRTSVNIQYFGAGTRLSVL.

The chain couples TRBV5-1 to TRBJ2-1; 9 bases match TRBD2. There are 16 residues in the CDR3. The germline V gene encodes CDR1 SGHRS and CDR2 YFSETQ. Trimming removed 4 bases from V and 7 bases from J; junction bases left unmatched: 12. The CDR3 sequence: CASSPRVAGEGNEQFF. CDR3 DNA: TGCGCCAGCAGCCCCCGGGTAGCGGGAGAGGGGAATGAGCAGTTCTTC. Combining the CDR3 with reference TRBV5-1 and TRBJ2-1 gives the whole variable domain KAGVTQTPRYLIKTRGQQVTLSCSPISGHRSVSWYQQTPGQGLQFLFEYFSETQRNKGNFPGRFSGRQFSNSRSEMNVSTLELGDSALYLCASSPRVAGEGNEQFFGPGTRLTVL.

This clonotype was counted a few times. Written as DNA, the CDR3 is TGTGCCAGCAGCTTAGACGCGGGTGTATCCTACAATGAGCAGTTCTTC. The encoded protein is CASSLDAGVSYNEQFF. The chain has TRBV7-9 and TRBJ2-1, with a possible D match to TRBD2 (5 bases). Per the germline V gene, CDR1 is SEHNR and CDR2 is FQNEAQ (reference sequence). This CDR3 is built from 16 residues. Trimming took off 1 base at V and 1 base at J, with 11 bases between the two ends.

This clonotype was recorded a few times. The genes are TRBV7-2 and TRBJ1-2; the match to TRBD1 covers 10 bases. Germline V gene sequence: CDR1 SGHTA, CDR2 FQGNSA. Losses at the gene ends were 4 bases for V and 6 bases for J; bases not matched to a gene: 5. The length of the CDR3 is 14 residues. CDR3 in DNA: TGTGCCAGCAGCTCATCCGGGACAGGGGATGGCTACACCTTC. Its protein product is CASSSSGTGDGYTF.

The CDR3 is CATWDRNNEKLFF. In nucleotides, the CDR3 is TGTGCCACCTGGGACAGGAATAATGAAAAACTGTTTTTT. The rearrangement links TRBV6-6 to TRBJ1-4; 8 bases are a match to TRBD1. V gave up 10 bases and J gave up 4 bases; unmatched junction bases: 5. The length of the CDR3 is 13 residues. Looked up from germline, CDR1 is MNHNY and CDR2 is SVGAGI (reference sequence).

The chain carries TRBV2 and TRBJ2-1, with 13 bases matching TRBD2. The CDR3 has 15 amino acids. From germline, CDR1 is SNHLY and CDR2 FYNNEI. V was pared by 6 bases and J by 7 bases, with 6 bases of the junction left unmatched. As DNA, the CDR3 is TGTGCCAGCAGCGCAACTAGCGGGAGGGCGAATGAGCAGTTCTTC. This codes for CASSATSGRANEQFF.

This clonotype was recorded a few times. This sequence joins TRBV12-1 and TRBJ2-5; TRBD1, the D gene given by the table, was not confirmed from the DNA. TRBV12-1 is termed a pseudogene. The CDR3 contains 16 residues. CDR3 coding DNA: TGTGCCAGCAGCTCCCGTCAGGGGGCTCCAAGAGAGACCCAGTACTTC. This sequence encodes CASSSRQGAPRETQYF.

The DNA of the CDR3 is TGTGCCAGCAGTTATCGGACAGAAGCTTTCTTT. Residues: CASSYRTEAFF. The chain couples TRBV6-5 to TRBJ1-1; the D gene is possibly TRBD1 (5 bases). Germline values: CDR1 MNHEY, CDR2 SVGAGI. V was shortened by 3 bases and J by 8 bases, with 7 bases between the two germline ends. CDR3 size: 11 residues.

This clonotype has a handful of counts. The chain employs TRBV7-2 and TRBJ2-3, with D maybe TRBD1 (5 bases). V lost 1 base to trimming and J lost 6 bases, with 11 bases between them. The CDR3 is made up of 14 amino acids. Germline CDR1 is SGHTA and CDR2 is FQGNSA. CDR3 nucleotides: TGTGCCAGCAGCTTAGACAGGCAGTCGGATACGCAGTATTTT. Amino acids: CASSLDRQSDTQYF. Full variable domain (rest looked up from reference TRBV7-2 and TRBJ2-3): GAGVSQSPSNKVTEKGKDVELRCDPISGHTALYWYRQSLGQGLEFLIYFQGNSAPDKSGLPSDRFSAERTGGSVSTLTIQRTQQEDSAVYLCASSLDRQSDTQYFGPGTRLTVL.

The J gene is TRBJ1-6, the V gene TRBV6-2 or TRBV6-3; D is undetermined. Germline V gene lookup returns CDR1 MNHEY and CDR2 SVGEGT. V lost 4 bases, J lost 0 bases, and 10 bases lay in between. This CDR3 has 16 residues. Here the CDR3 reads CASSLRGVSYNSPLHF. The DNA for the CDR3 is TGTGCCAGCAGTTTAAGAGGCGTCTCCTATAATTCACCCCTCCACTTT.

In its sample, this clonotype was seen a few times. The rearrangement uses TRBV5-4 and TRBJ2-2; maybe TRBD1 (6 bases). The germline V gene encodes CDR1 SGHNT and CDR2 YYREEE (reference sequence). This CDR3 is 15 amino acids long. V was shortened by 4 bases and J by 1 base, with 11 bases between the two germline ends. CDR3 residues: CASSDKTGNTGELFF. CDR3 bases: TGTGCCAGCAGCGACAAGACAGGGAACACCGGGGAGCTGTTTTTT.

This clonotype has just a few counts. For the CDR3, the DNA is TGTGCCAGCAGTGGACCCCCGGGACAGGTTGAAGCTTTCTTT. Translating it yields CASSGPPGQVEAFF. The V and J genes are TRBV28 and TRBJ1-1, with TRBD1 matching over 8 bases. The V and J ends lost 5 bases and 7 bases, in that order; junction bases with no gene match: 9. The CDR3 runs to 14 residues. The germline V gene has CDR1 MDHEN and CDR2 SYDVKM.

This clonotype occurred a few times. V gene TRBV18 combines with J gene TRBJ2-1; D may correspond to TRBD1 or TRBD2 (5 bases each). The V gene lost 3 bases and the J gene lost 8 bases, with 11 bases spanning the gap. In germline, CDR1 is KGHSH, CDR2 LQKENI. The CDR3 totals 13 residues. The CDR3 DNA reads TGTGCCAGCTCACCCCTTCAGGGACATGAGCAGTTCTTC. Amino acid sequence: CASSPLQGHEQFF. The variable domain in full, with the rest retrieved from reference TRBV18 and TRBJ2-1, is NAGVMQNPRHLVRRRGQEARLRCSPMKGHSHVYWYRQLPEEGLKFMVYLQKENIIDESGMPKERFSAEFPKEGPSILRIQQVVRGDSAAYFCASSPLQGHEQFFGPGTRLTVL.

The chain joins TRBV11-2 to TRBJ2-6; TRBD1 is a possible D gene (6 bases). The CDR3 runs 15 residues. Trimming pared 4 bases from V and 2 bases from J, leaving 9 bases between. CDR1 and CDR2 (germline): SGHAT, FQNNGV. For the CDR3, the DNA is TGTGCCAGCAGCTCCCGACAGGCTGGGGCCAACGTCCTGACTTTC. It is translated as CASSSRQAGANVLTF.

This clonotype was seen more than once but under ten times. The chain uses TRBV28 and TRBJ2-2; 7 nucleotides match TRBD2. CDR1 is MDHEN and CDR2 is SYDVKM in the germline V gene. The CDR3 is 13 amino acids. Trimming at V came to 11 bases and at J to 4 bases, leaving 7 bases not matched to a gene. The CDR3 is CAGRLASTGELFF. CDR3 DNA sequence: TGTGCCGGAAGACTAGCAAGCACCGGGGAGCTGTTTTTT.

The rearrangement uses TRBV7-3 and TRBJ2-1, with 11 bases fitting TRBD1. The ends lost 5 bases at V and 4 bases at J; junction bases unmatched: 4. CDR3 size: 15 residues. CDR1 is SGHTA and CDR2 is FQGTGA in the germline V gene. The CDR3 reads CASSKDRGLYNEQFF. For the CDR3, the DNA is TGTGCCAGCAGCAAGGACAGGGGGCTTTACAATGAGCAGTTCTTC.

This clonotype was seen a few times. The chain joins TRBV7-2 to TRBJ1-5; no clear D. Trimming cost V 3 bases and J 8 bases, with 20 bases left between them. Germline V gene data show CDR1 as SGHTA and CDR2 as FQGNSA. The CDR3 consists of 16 residues. This CDR3 reads CASSLSTTSMWEPQHF. In DNA form, the CDR3 reads TGTGCCAGCAGCTTGTCAACCACGTCAATGTGGGAGCCCCAGCATTTT.

This clonotype came up many times. This CDR3 reads CSVKSSYNEQFF. In DNA form, the CDR3 reads TGCAGCGTTAAAAGCTCCTACAATGAGCAGTTCTTC. V is TRBV29-1 and J is TRBJ2-1; no reliable D call. Germline-derived CDR1 and CDR2 are SQVTM and ANQGSEA. The CDR3 has 12 amino acids. V was clipped by 5 bases and J by 0 bases, with 5 bases between them.

CDR3 coding DNA: TGCAGTGCTATAGCGGGAGGACAGGTCGGGGAGCTGTTTTTT. This encodes CSAIAGGQVGELFF. V gene TRBV20-1 combines with J gene TRBJ2-2; 10 bases map to TRBD2. Trimming cost V 4 bases and J 7 bases; bases outside gene matches: 6. The germline CDR1 and CDR2 sequences are DFQATT and SNEGSKA (reference sequence). CDR3 length: 14 amino acids.

CDR3 amino acids: CASSSTSGGSSYNEQFF. The CDR3 DNA reads as TGTGCCAGCAGCTCGACTAGCGGGGGTAGCTCCTACAATGAGCAGTTCTTC. This chain uses TRBV5-6 with TRBJ2-1, with 12 nucleotides matching TRBD2. Trimming took 3 bases from V and 0 from J; bases not matched to a gene: 4. Per the germline V gene, CDR1 is SGHDT and CDR2 is YYEEEE. This CDR3 has 17 amino acids.

The CDR3: CASSLVSAAGTDTQYF. The CDR3 DNA reads as TGTGCCAGCAGCTTAGTGAGCGCAGCGGGCACAGATACGCAGTATTTT. The chain is built from TRBV7-9 and TRBJ2-3; perhaps TRBD2 as D (5 bases). Per the germline V gene, CDR1 is SEHNR and CDR2 is FQNEAQ (reference sequence). V shed 1 base and J shed 1 base, with 12 bases lying between them. The CDR3 covers 16 residues.

The chain links TRBV5-1 to TRBJ2-3; D may match TRBD1 or TRBD2 (6 bases each). V was pared by 2 bases and J by 2 bases, with 15 bases between. CDR3 length equals 16 residues. In germline, CDR1 is SGHRS, CDR2 YFSETQ. This chain's CDR3 is CASSLTGALDTDTQYF. The CDR3 DNA sequence: TGCGCCAGCAGCTTAACGGGGGCCCTCGACACAGATACGCAGTATTTT.

The genes are TRBV24-1 and TRBJ2-3; D gene unclear. The germline CDR1 and CDR2 sequences are KGHDR and SFDVKD. The V end was cut by 4 bases, the J end by 2 bases, with 15 bases between. The CDR3 covers 16 residues. The chain's CDR3 is CATSDSLDGYTDTQYF. The DNA of the CDR3 is TGTGCCACCAGTGACTCGCTCGATGGATACACAGATACGCAGTATTTT.